The 24 T cell receptor beta chains listed next were all sequenced from one sample in a study of T cell repertoires in cytomegalovirus infection. TCRdb reprocessed the reads via MiXCR and lists one record per CDR3 protein. The sample has 700,000 to 950,000 distinct CDR3 sequences; about 30% are singletons. These receptors lack a known antigen. Sequenced material: cultured CD8+ T cells from PBMCs, taken from culture after CMV antigen stimulation. The receptors originated from a human donor in good health (CMV status not recorded). Some clones in this sample may be carry-over from other donors' samples.

This clonotype occurred many times. The genes are TRBV7-9 and TRBJ1-4; possible D gene TRBD1, 5 bases. Trimming took off 0 bases at V and 3 bases at J, with 20 bases between the two ends. In germline, CDR1 is SEHNR, CDR2 FQNEAQ (reference sequence). This CDR3 region has 19 residues. CDR3 amino acids: CASSLADRLRKGPNEKLFF. The CDR3 DNA is TGTGCCAGCAGCTTAGCAGACCGACTCCGCAAGGGACCTAATGAAAAACTGTTTTTT. Complete variable domain (other parts from reference TRBV7-9 and TRBJ1-4): DTGVSQNPRHKITKRGQNVTFRCDPISEHNRLYWYRQTLGQGPEFLTYFQNEAQLEKSRLLSDRFSAERPKGSFSTLEIQRTEQGDSAMYLCASSLADRLRKGPNEKLFFGSGTQLSVL.

There are a few counts of this clonotype. The chain is built from TRBV2 and TRBJ2-2, with 8 bases matching TRBD1. The CDR3 is 18 residues long. Germline V CDR1 and CDR2: SNHLY, FYNNEI. V shed 2 bases and J 7 bases; nucleotides not matched to a gene: 15. CDR3 protein: CASSERTGTGVWNGELFF. The CDR3 DNA reads as TGTGCCAGCAGTGAAAGGACCGGGACAGGAGTGTGGAACGGGGAGCTGTTTTTT.

The chain has TRBV20-1 and TRBJ1-5; D possibly corresponds to TRBD1 (5 bases). This CDR3 has 14 residues. Germline loops: CDR1 DFQATT, CDR2 SNEGSKA (reference sequence). The V end lost 3 bases, the J end lost 5 bases, and 14 bases lay between the germline ends. CDR3: CSARGAGRDQPQHF. Written as DNA, the CDR3 is TGCAGTGCTAGGGGTGCGGGGCGCGATCAGCCCCAGCATTTT.

The J gene is TRBJ2-5, the V gene TRBV20-1; TRBD2 aligns across 10 bases. Germline CDR1 DFQATT, CDR2 SNEGSKA (reference sequence). The junction had 11 bases not matched to a gene; V was cut back by 0 bases and J by 1 base. The CDR3 runs to 18 residues. The CDR3 sequence: CSARDSMSLAGPQETQYF. CDR3 nucleotides: TGCAGTGCTAGAGATTCGATGTCACTAGCGGGGCCCCAAGAGACCCAGTACTTC.

V usage is TRBV6-1 and J usage is TRBJ1-2, with D maybe TRBD1 (6 bases). Deletions cut 5 bases from V and 8 bases from J, with 15 bases between. CDR3 length: 13 amino acids. CDR1 and CDR2 (germline): MNHNS, SASEGT. CDR3 in DNA: TGTGCCAGCAGTTGGAGGACAGTCGACGGCTACACCTTC. Protein product: CASSWRTVDGYTF.

V and J are TRBV29-1 and TRBJ1-3; D unclear. Germline V gives CDR1 SQVTM, CDR2 ANQGSEA. V shed 0 bases and J shed 5 bases, with 8 bases lying between them. The CDR3 is made up of 13 amino acids. The CDR3: CSVEDHRRNTIYF. In DNA form, the CDR3 reads TGCAGCGTTGAAGATCACCGGCGAAACACCATATATTTT.

A few counts support this clonotype. The chain joins TRBV27 to TRBJ2-1; 7 bases fit TRBD2. CDR1 and CDR2 (germline): MNHEY, SMNVEV (reference sequence). The V segment lost 8 bases and the J segment 10 bases; nucleotides outside the gene matches: 8. The CDR3 consists of 12 residues. The CDR3 nucleotides are TGTGCCAGCTGGACCCTAGCGGAGGAGCAGTTCTTC. Translating gives CASWTLAEEQFF.

The V gene is TRBV7-6, the J gene TRBJ1-5; D ambiguous. The CDR3 consists of 13 residues. The V and J ends lost 4 bases and 7 bases respectively, with 11 bases between them. CDR1 SGHVS and CDR2 FNYEAQ come from the germline V gene. CDR3 sequence reads: CASSSSLSQPQHF. The CDR3 DNA reads as TGTGCCAGCAGCTCCTCCCTCTCCCAGCCCCAGCATTTT.

The rearrangement joins TRBV6-2 or TRBV6-3 to TRBJ2-7; D possibly corresponds to TRBD1 (6 bases). The CDR3 is 13 amino acids. The V gene lost 2 bases and the J gene lost 6 bases, with 11 bases spanning the gap. Germline V gives CDR1 MNHEY, CDR2 SVGEGT. The CDR3 DNA reads TGTGCCAGCAGTTACGGCAGGGGCAGCGAGCAGTACGTC. Translation gives CASSYGRGSEQYV.

This clonotype was detected ten times or more. V and J are TRBV11-3 and TRBJ2-3; weak D call: TRBD2 (5 bases). Germline-derived CDR1 and CDR2 are SGHNT and YENEEA. V dropped 4 bases and J dropped 2 bases, with 13 bases sitting between them. The CDR3 runs 15 residues. CDR3 sequence (DNA): TGTGCCAGCAGCTCCGGGGAAACCCACACAGATACGCAGTATTTT. Amino acids: CASSSGETHTDTQYF.

The rearrangement uses TRBV19 and TRBJ1-5; 7 nucleotides match TRBD1. Looked up from germline, CDR1 is LNHDA and CDR2 is SQIVND (reference sequence). V was pared by 10 bases and J by 0 bases, with 12 bases of the junction left unmatched. CDR3 length: 16 amino acids. The CDR3 protein is CATSIGTEYSNQPQHF. The CDR3 coding sequence is TGTGCCACCTCGATCGGGACAGAATATAGCAATCAGCCCCAGCATTTT.

The sample holds a few counts of this clonotype. The chain employs TRBV7-8 and TRBJ2-7, with 11 bases matching TRBD2. V shed 4 bases, J shed 3 bases, and the junction held 11 bases outside the gene matches. This CDR3 spans 17 amino acids. Germline V gene lookup returns CDR1 SGHVS and CDR2 FQNEAQ. CDR3 amino acids: CASSSFRLAGNYYEQYV. CDR3 sequence (DNA): TGTGCCAGCAGCTCTTTCAGACTAGCGGGGAATTACTACGAGCAGTACGTC.

The chain carries TRBV5-1 and TRBJ2-7, with D possibly matching TRBD1 (6 bases). V was clipped by 5 bases and J by 6 bases, with 12 bases between them. The CDR3 has 12 amino acids. Germline V gene lookup returns CDR1 SGHRS and CDR2 YFSETQ. DNA for the CDR3: TGCGCCAGCAGACAGGGAGAAACCGAGCAGTACTTC. It encodes CASRQGETEQYF.

The V gene is TRBV3-1, the J gene TRBJ2-1, with D possibly TRBD2 on 5 matching bases. Germline-derived CDR1 and CDR2 are LGHDT and YNNKEL (reference sequence). The CDR3 contains 16 residues. Trimming shortened V by 1 base and J by 4 bases, and 14 bases separated the two germline ends. The CDR3 DNA reads TGTGCCAGCAGCCAAGCTACTAGTCTCCTATACAATGAGCAGTTCTTC. Protein sequence: CASSQATSLLYNEQFF.

This clonotype was seen only a few times. The chain combines TRBV20-1 with TRBJ2-5, with 9 bases matching TRBD2. Germline CDR1 is DFQATT and CDR2 is SNEGSKA (reference sequence). Trimming at V came to 1 base and at J to 0 bases, leaving 15 bases not matched to a gene. The CDR3 extends over 19 amino acids. This chain's CDR3 is CSARATLGLAGTYQETQYF. The CDR3 bases are TGCAGTGCTAGAGCGACGCTAGGGCTAGCGGGGACGTACCAAGAGACCCAGTACTTC.

The chain uses TRBV5-5 and TRBJ1-1, with 10 bases aligning to TRBD1. The CDR3 totals 16 residues. The germline V gene encodes CDR1 SGHKS and CDR2 YYEKEE (reference sequence). Trimming removed 3 bases from V and 3 bases from J; junction bases left unmatched: 8. CDR3 amino acids: CASSSPMTGGHTEAFF. CDR3 bases: TGTGCCAGCAGCTCCCCCATGACAGGGGGCCACACTGAAGCTTTCTTT.

V gene TRBV27 combines with J gene TRBJ2-7; D gene unclear. The ends were cut back, 5 bases at V and 3 bases at J, with 17 bases in the middle. The length of the CDR3 is 15 residues. Germline loops: CDR1 MNHEY, CDR2 SMNVEV (reference sequence). The CDR3 reads CASSHPGKTYYEQYF. CDR3 in DNA: TGTGCCAGCAGTCACCCCGGCAAAACTTACTACGAGCAGTACTTC.

This clonotype turned up a few times. The chain couples TRBV27 to TRBJ2-7; D gene uncertain. The CDR3 has 12 residues. The V gene lost 4 bases and the J gene lost 7 bases, with 11 bases spanning the gap. Germline values: CDR1 MNHEY, CDR2 SMNVEV (reference sequence). CDR3 protein: CASSSGPPEQYF. For the CDR3, the DNA is TGTGCCAGCAGTTCCGGACCCCCAGAGCAGTACTTC.

The J gene is TRBJ1-1, the V gene TRBV6-5; a weak D match, TRBD1 (5 bases). Trimming removed 2 bases from V and 4 bases from J, with 11 bases in between. In germline, CDR1 is MNHEY, CDR2 SVGAGI. The CDR3 covers 14 residues. The CDR3 spells CASSYLHGGTEAFF. The CDR3 DNA reads as TGTGCCAGCAGTTACCTCCACGGGGGCACTGAAGCTTTCTTT.

The CDR3 loop is CASSELDDRGLQETQYF. DNA of the CDR3: TGTGCCAGCAGTGAATTAGATGACAGGGGGCTTCAAGAGACCCAGTACTTC. The chain links TRBV25-1 to TRBJ2-5, with 10 bases fitting TRBD1. V lost 1 base to trimming and J lost 2 bases; unmatched junction nucleotides: 7. Germline V CDR1 and CDR2: MGHDK, SYGVNS. The CDR3 is 17 residues long.

This chain joins TRBV5-7 and TRBJ2-6; D gene ambiguous. TRBV5-7 falls under the ORF class, with uncertain function. CDR3 length: 16 amino acids. Between the trimmed V and J ends, which lost 5 bases and 0 bases, there was a span of 12 bases. This CDR3 is CASRPGVSSGANVLTF. The CDR3 DNA is TGTGCCAGCAGACCCGGAGTAAGCTCTGGGGCCAACGTCCTGACTTTC.

V usage is TRBV9 and J usage is TRBJ2-7; possibly TRBD1 or TRBD2 for D (5 bases each). V shed 4 bases and J shed 4 bases, with 15 bases lying between them. Germline V gene data show CDR1 as SGDLS and CDR2 as YYNGEE. There are 14 residues in the CDR3. CDR3 DNA sequence: TGTGCCAGCAGCCCTCGGGACGGCCCATACGAGCAGTACGTC. Its protein product is CASSPRDGPYEQYV.

This chain uses TRBV10-2 with TRBJ1-1, with TRBD1 identical over 7 bases. Germline V gene data show CDR1 as WSHSY and CDR2 as SAAADI. Unmatched junction bases numbered 7, after V lost 4 bases and J lost 11 bases. This CDR3 is built from 12 residues. CDR3 sequence (DNA): TGCGCCAGCAGTGCAGGGGGGCGGAGGGCTTTCTTT. Protein: CASSAGGRRAFF.

Here the CDR3 DNA reads TGTGCCAGCAGTTTCCGGACCGAGAGCTCCTACGAGCAGTACGTC. Encoded protein: CASSFRTESSYEQYV. The chain combines TRBV6-6 with TRBJ2-7; the D is unclear. Trimming removed 4 bases from V and 0 bases from J, with 13 bases in between. Germline CDR1 MNHNY, CDR2 SVGAGI (reference sequence). The CDR3 spans 15 residues.